Described below is a single TCR beta chain sequence and its context. This specimen comes from a study of blood T cell repertoires in COVID-19. Study as a whole: Spain, Italy and the United States supplied samples that represented acute and convalescent COVID-19.

V lost 9 bases and J lost 0, with 13 bases in between. The CDR3 has 14 amino acids. The germline gives CDR1 ENHRY, CDR2 SYGVKD. The table came from immunoSEQ multiplex PCR; TCRdb's copy has only in-frame clones and leaves some out. The sample consists of around 20,000 clones, 80% to 90% of them appearing once. The sample was peripheral blood. This sequence was found in a human donor in a cohort sampled during active COVID-19. The donor label of this sample is uncertain. The chain uses TRBV10-3 and TRBJ2-3; D may be TRBD2 (5 bases). The CDR3 loop is CAIGGGPSTDTQYF. CDR3 nucleotides: TGTGCCATAGGAGGCGGGCCTAGCACAGATACGCAGTATTTT.